This T cell receptor beta chain was documented in a study of vaccination and CD4 T cells after COVID-19. The V gene end was trimmed by 6 bases and the J gene end by 3 bases; junction bases not matched to a gene: 9. The CDR3 is made up of 16 amino acids. Germline V lookup: CDR1 LNHDA, CDR2 SQIVND (reference sequence). In its sample, this clonotype was seen a few times. Its antigen is currently unknown. Treatment given: roughly 11-day PBMC culture with coronavirus spike peptide pools or control peptides (ViraFEST assay). The assay that was used to sequence DNA from cultured CD4+ T cells was the Oncomine TCR Beta short-read assay. TCRdb redid the calling of the PCR reads with MiXCR, one entry per CDR3 protein. Of fewer than 15,000 distinct CDR3 sequences in the sample, approximately 50% were seen once.

This receptor was identified in a human donor who had recovered from COVID-19. The sequencing input was CD4+ T cells from blood, cultured in vitro. This rearrangement joins TRBV19 to TRBJ2-3; 10 positions agree with TRBD2. DNA of the CDR3: TGTGCCAGTAGGAAAGACGGACTAGCGGCGACAGATACGCAGTATTTT. This codes for CASRKDGLAATDTQYF.